This TCR beta chain derives from a study of a mutant IDH1 vaccine in newly diagnosed glioma. The overall study: Therapy received beforehand was radiotherapy, temozolomide, or both, with most patients given both.

Notes on the study in general: Vaccine-induced immune responses were detected in around 93% of patients.

Concerning this clone itself: The target antigen is unknown.

Regarding time point: week 23, last vaccination. Doses consisted of 300 ug of mutant IDH1 20-mer peptide each, paired with topical imiquimod. Trimming shortened V by 0 bases and J by 1 base, and 6 bases separated the two germline ends. In germline, CDR1 is MGHRA, CDR2 YSYEKL. CDR3 length equals 14 residues. Generated by immunoSEQ multiplex PCR, the TCRdb table keeps only in-frame clones and is missing some. The top ten clones hold around 0.73% of a sample with under 85,000 clones, 85% to 90% of them seen once. The chain has TRBV4-1 and TRBJ1-2; D is ambiguous. The sequence was obtained from a woman between 45 and 60 years old with glioma. Sample: PBMCs, taken from a glioma patient whose treatment included an IDH1 peptide vaccine. CDR3 DNA: TGCGCCAGCAGCCAAGATAAGGGTAACTATGGCTACACCTTC. Protein product: CASSQDKGNYGYTF.